The next 27 T cell receptor beta chains were all read from a single sample in a study of identical twins. MiXCR was run by TCRdb on the 5' RACE reads, yielding one entry per CDR3 protein. The data show around 510,000 distinct CDR3 sequences, roughly an eighth seen once. The data were also submitted as part of a second study, on yellow fever vaccine responses in identical twins.

The sequenced material came from CD4+ T cells sorted from blood. The source of these receptors is a woman aged 18-29 years in good health.

This chain joins TRBV7-6 and TRBJ2-7; no definite D call. The CDR3 is 14 amino acids. Looked up from germline, CDR1 is SGHVS and CDR2 is FNYEAQ. Trimming removed 1 base from V and 6 bases from J, with 13 bases in between. In nucleotides, the CDR3 is TGTGCCAGCAGCTTAGTTTTAAGGTCAGGCGAGCAGTACTTC. Translated, it gives CASSLVLRSGEQYF.

In this sample, this clonotype turned up a few times. As DNA, the CDR3 is TGTGCCAGCAGCCAAGCGCCACCGGGTGCGGGGGGCAGCACAGATACGCAGTATTTT. It specifies CASSQAPPGAGGSTDTQYF. The V and J genes are TRBV3-1 and TRBJ2-3; 8 nucleotides line up with TRBD2. This CDR3 is built from 19 residues. Germline lookup yields CDR1 LGHDT and CDR2 YNNKEL (reference sequence). The V segment lost 1 base and the J segment 0 bases; nucleotides outside the gene matches: 12.

The chain is built from TRBV12-3 or TRBV12-4 and TRBJ2-3; D perhaps matches TRBD2 (5 bases). The CDR3 sequence is 14 residues long. V dropped 7 bases and J dropped 2 bases, with 13 bases sitting between them. As DNA, the CDR3 is TGTGCCAGCAAAAGGACTTACCCCACAGATACGCAGTATTTT. It specifies CASKRTYPTDTQYF.

The chain employs TRBV7-3 and TRBJ2-2, with 9 bases identical to TRBD1. The V gene's germline CDR1 is SGHTA and CDR2 FQGTGA. CDR3 length equals 15 residues. V gave up 2 bases and J gave up 8 bases; unmatched junction bases: 6. CDR3 coding DNA: TGTGCCAGCAGCTTACGTACAGGGGGCGCGGGGGAGCTGTTTTTT. It translates to CASSLRTGGAGELFF.

The chain carries TRBV5-1 and TRBJ2-6; tentatively, D is TRBD1 (5 bases). CDR1 and CDR2 (germline): SGHRS, YFSETQ. Trimming took off 3 bases at V and 0 bases at J, with 10 bases between the two ends. This CDR3 is built from 16 residues. The CDR3 DNA reads as TGCGCCAGCAGCTCACAGGATCCCTCTGGGGCCAACGTCCTGACTTTC. This gives the protein CASSSQDPSGANVLTF. Full variable domain (rest looked up from reference TRBV5-1 and TRBJ2-6): KAGVTQTPRYLIKTRGQQVTLSCSPISGHRSVSWYQQTPGQGLQFLFEYFSETQRNKGNFPGRFSGRQFSNSRSEMNVSTLELGDSALYLCASSSQDPSGANVLTFGAGSRLTVL.

The chain joins TRBV7-9 to TRBJ2-5, with D maybe TRBD2 (6 bases). The CDR3 runs to 16 residues. Germline V gives CDR1 SEHNR, CDR2 FQNEAQ (reference sequence). V was pared by 2 bases and J by 1 base, with 14 bases between. The CDR3 spells CASSLRGGVIQETQYF. The CDR3 region has the DNA TGTGCCAGCAGCTTAAGAGGAGGGGTAATCCAAGAGACCCAGTACTTC. The full variable domain, its missing parts supplied by reference TRBV7-9 and TRBJ2-5, is DTGVSQNPRHKITKRGQNVTFRCDPISEHNRLYWYRQTLGQGPEFLTYFQNEAQLEKSRLLSDRFSAERPKGSFSTLEIQRTEQGDSAMYLCASSLRGGVIQETQYFGPGTRLLVL.

The J gene is TRBJ2-7, the V gene TRBV6-5; a possible D gene is TRBD1 (6 bases). Trimming removed 5 bases at V and 0 bases at J, with 14 bases between. Germline CDR1 reads MNHEY; CDR2 reads SVGAGI. The CDR3 extends over 15 amino acids. CDR3 loop: CASSLQGRSSYEQYF. The CDR3 DNA is TGTGCCAGCAGTCTACAGGGTAGGAGCTCCTACGAGCAGTACTTC.

V gene TRBV28 combines with J gene TRBJ1-4; D not certain. Looked up from germline, CDR1 is MDHEN and CDR2 is SYDVKM. Trimming pared 10 bases from V and 13 bases from J, leaving 16 bases between. This CDR3 is 11 amino acids long. The CDR3 sequence is CATSIRDRLFF. For the CDR3, the DNA is TGTGCCACCTCAATTCGGGATAGACTGTTTTTT.

The chain employs TRBV5-1 and TRBJ2-7; possible D gene TRBD2, 6 bases. V shed 1 base and J shed 6 bases, with 26 bases lying between them. CDR3 size: 18 residues. The V gene's germline CDR1 is SGHRS and CDR2 YFSETQ. Here the CDR3 reads CASSLTDTGTPKRSEQYF. CDR3 nucleotide sequence: TGCGCCAGCAGCTTGACGGACACCGGGACTCCAAAGAGGTCCGAGCAGTACTTC.

This sequence joins TRBV12-5 and TRBJ2-5, with D unresolved. The CDR3 has 14 residues. Germline V gene sequence: CDR1 LGHNT, CDR2 FRNRAP. V shed 1 base and J shed 1 base, with 7 bases lying between them. CDR3 region: CASGLGGSQETQYF. For the CDR3, the DNA is TGTGCTAGTGGTTTGGGGGGTTCCCAAGAGACCCAGTACTTC.

The chain links TRBV5-1 to TRBJ2-1; 7 nucleotides match TRBD2. Trimming at V came to 0 bases and at J to 8 bases, leaving 5 bases not matched to a gene. Germline assignment: CDR1 SGHRS and CDR2 YFSETQ. This CDR3 has 14 residues. The CDR3 coding sequence is TGCGCCAGCAGCTTGGGGTATGGGGGGGATGAGCAGTTCTTC. This gives the protein CASSLGYGGDEQFF.

This sequence joins TRBV27 and TRBJ2-7; D possibly corresponds to TRBD2 (5 bases). Trimming cost V 6 bases and J 1 base, with 13 bases left between them. CDR3 size: 14 residues. Germline CDR1 MNHEY, CDR2 SMNVEV (reference sequence). CDR3 sequence reads: CASSRLRGSYEQYF. The CDR3 nucleotides are TGTGCCAGCAGCCGCTTACGAGGGTCCTACGAGCAGTACTTC.

This rearrangement joins TRBV15 to TRBJ2-1, with TRBD2 matching over 13 bases. Germline-derived CDR1 and CDR2 are LNHNV and YYDKDF (reference sequence). This CDR3 has 16 residues. Unmatched junction bases numbered 7, after V lost 2 bases and J lost 9 bases. CDR3 sequence reads: CATSRNKGLAGTEQFF. CDR3 nucleotides: TGTGCCACCAGCAGAAATAAGGGACTAGCGGGAACTGAGCAGTTCTTC.

V usage is TRBV12-3 or TRBV12-4 and J usage is TRBJ1-2; possible D gene TRBD1, 5 bases. The CDR3 sequence is 13 residues long. V gave up 5 bases and J gave up 4 bases, with 11 bases separating them. In DNA, the CDR3 is TGTGCCAGCAGTCGGGACCAAACCTATGGCTACACCTTC. Protein: CASSRDQTYGYTF.

The rearrangement uses TRBV20-1 and TRBJ2-3, with D possibly called TRBD1 or TRBD2 (6 bases each). Germline V CDR1 and CDR2: DFQATT, SNEGSKA (reference sequence). The CDR3 runs to 13 residues. V was cut by 6 bases and J by 9 bases, with 19 bases left in between. CDR3 sequence reads: CSALWGRDSTQYF. CDR3 in DNA: TGCAGTGCCCTGTGGGGGCGGGATTCGACGCAGTATTTT.

A few counts support this clonotype. CDR3 bases: TGTGCCAGCAGCCAATCCCCCAGGAGCGGAGAGACCCAGTACTTC. Encoded protein: CASSQSPRSGETQYF. This chain links TRBV16 with TRBJ2-5; perhaps TRBD2 as D (5 bases). The CDR3 consists of 15 residues. Germline CDR1 reads KGHSY; CDR2 reads FQNENV. V lost 0 bases and J lost 4, with 12 bases in between. The entire variable domain, with the rest obtained from reference TRBV16 and TRBJ2-5, is as follows: GEEVAQTPKHLVRGEGQKAKLYCAPIKGHSYVFWYQQVLKNEFKFLISFQNENVFDETGMPKERFSAKCLPNSPCSLEIQATKLEDSAVYFCASSQSPRSGETQYFGPGTRLLVL.

The chain uses TRBV6-5 and TRBJ2-7, with unresolved D. V lost 9 bases to trimming and J lost 4 bases, with 13 bases between them. Germline values: CDR1 MNHEY, CDR2 SVGAGI. The CDR3 runs to 12 residues. CDR3 protein: CASFQSPYEQYF. CDR3 DNA sequence: TGTGCCAGTTTTCAGTCCCCTTACGAGCAGTACTTC.

This clonotype was seen a few times. This sequence joins TRBV3-1 and TRBJ2-2; 10 bases map to TRBD2. The CDR3 extends over 16 amino acids. Germline V lookup: CDR1 LGHDT, CDR2 YNNKEL (reference sequence). J gave up 1 base and V 1 base, and 0 bases lay outside the gene matches. In DNA form, the CDR3 reads TGTGCCAGCAGCCAAGCTAGCGGGAGGAACACCGGGGAGCTGTTTTTT. This encodes CASSQASGRNTGELFF.

The gene calls are TRBV7-2 and TRBJ2-7; the D gene is possibly TRBD1 (5 bases). CDR3 size: 15 residues. CDR1 is SGHTA, CDR2 FQGNSA, per germline. V lost 1 base and J 3 bases, leaving 13 bases between the germline ends. CDR3 in amino acids: CASSLEGASHYEQYF. The DNA for the CDR3 is TGTGCCAGCAGCTTAGAAGGGGCATCACACTACGAGCAGTACTTC.

This clonotype was seen more than once but under ten times. This chain connects TRBV4-1 to TRBJ1-5; D is possibly TRBD1 (5 bases). Trimming pared 0 bases from V and 0 bases from J, leaving 12 bases between. The CDR3 contains 17 residues. From germline, CDR1 is MGHRA and CDR2 YSYEKL. CDR3 sequence: CASSQEGRGYSNQPQHF. CDR3 coding DNA: TGCGCCAGCAGCCAAGAGGGGCGCGGGTATAGCAATCAGCCCCAGCATTTT.

This chain joins TRBV6-2 or TRBV6-3 and TRBJ2-2, with a weak D call TRBD2 (6 bases). Trimming removed 4 bases from V and 3 bases from J, with 12 bases in between. This CDR3 spans 15 amino acids. The germline V gene encodes CDR1 MNHEY and CDR2 SVGEGT. The CDR3 reads CASSFGSLYTGELFF. Written as DNA, the CDR3 is TGTGCCAGCAGTTTCGGGAGTCTCTACACCGGGGAGCTGTTTTTT.

The chain links TRBV5-5 to TRBJ2-1, with D uncertain. V gave up 0 bases and J gave up 5 bases, with 12 bases separating them. CDR1 is SGHKS and CDR2 is YYEKEE in the germline V gene (reference sequence). This CDR3 is built from 15 residues. CDR3 region: CASSLEGIFDNEQFF. DNA of the CDR3: TGTGCCAGCAGCTTGGAAGGGATATTTGACAATGAGCAGTTCTTC. Based on the CDR3 plus reference TRBV5-5 and TRBJ2-1, the full variable domain is DAGVTQSPTHLIKTRGQQVTLRCSPISGHKSVSWYQQVLGQGPQFIFQYYEKEERGRGNFPDRFSARQFPNYSSELNVNALLLGDSALYLCASSLEGIFDNEQFFGPGTRLTVL.

The sample holds a few counts of this clonotype. The chain employs TRBV5-1 and TRBJ2-7; D tentatively reads TRBD1 or TRBD2 (5 bases each). From germline, CDR1 is SGHRS and CDR2 YFSETQ. Trimming pared 1 base from V and 5 bases from J, leaving 10 bases between. This CDR3 contains 13 residues. This CDR3 is CASSLTRGDEQYF. Here the CDR3 DNA reads TGCGCCAGCAGCTTGACTAGAGGGGACGAGCAGTACTTC.

This rearrangement joins TRBV7-9 to TRBJ2-7, with D perhaps assigned TRBD1 or TRBD2 (5 bases each). Germline V CDR1 and CDR2: SEHNR, FQNEAQ (reference sequence). With 5 bases removed from V and 2 bases from J, the gap between germline ends came to 16 bases. The CDR3 is 15 amino acids. As DNA, the CDR3 is TGTGCCAGCAGCCGCCAGGGACCTACTGCCTACGAGCAGTACTTC. This sequence encodes CASSRQGPTAYEQYF.

This clonotype was seen only a few times. The chain combines TRBV5-1 with TRBJ2-3; TRBD2 might be the D (6 bases). The germline gives CDR1 SGHRS, CDR2 YFSETQ. The CDR3 loop spans 14 amino acids. The ends were cut back, 4 bases at V and 2 bases at J, with 11 bases in the middle. The CDR3, as DNA: TGCGCCAGCAGCGATCGGGGGACCACAGATACGCAGTATTTT. Its protein product is CASSDRGTTDTQYF.

This clonotype was recorded many times. The chain uses TRBV28 and TRBJ1-5; D call uncertain. From germline, CDR1 is MDHEN and CDR2 SYDVKM. The V and J ends lost 5 bases and 4 bases respectively, with 3 bases between them. There are 11 residues in the CDR3. This CDR3 reads CASSKNQPQHF. For the CDR3, the DNA is TGTGCCAGCAGTAAAAATCAGCCCCAGCATTTT.

At least ten counts were recorded for this clonotype. The chain employs TRBV5-1 and TRBJ1-1, with TRBD1 as a possible D gene (5 bases). Germline V lookup: CDR1 SGHRS, CDR2 YFSETQ. The CDR3 loop spans 15 amino acids. Trimming pared 0 bases from V and 5 bases from J, leaving 14 bases between. The DNA for the CDR3 is TGCGCCAGCAGCTTGGCCAGGGACGGGCGGACTGAAGCTTTCTTT. It specifies CASSLARDGRTEAFF. The whole variable domain, filled in from reference TRBV5-1 and TRBJ1-1, reads KAGVTQTPRYLIKTRGQQVTLSCSPISGHRSVSWYQQTPGQGLQFLFEYFSETQRNKGNFPGRFSGRQFSNSRSEMNVSTLELGDSALYLCASSLARDGRTEAFFGQGTRLTVV.